Below are 23 T cell receptor beta chains sequenced from a single sample in a study of blood T cells in healthy people across ages. The second PCR ran about 6 to 12 cycles with a sample-barcoded 5' primer and J-beta primers. TCRdb analysed the 5' RACE reads with MiXCR anew, one entry per CDR3 protein. In the table there are some 1,500,000 distinct CDR3 sequences, approximately 43% of which are singletons. The sequenced material came from blood. The source of these receptors is a woman aged 18-30 years in good health.

On this clonotype itself: A read error may explain this, as a much larger clone is one base away. The chain has TRBV20-1 and TRBJ2-7, with D possibly TRBD2 on 5 matching bases. Per germline, CDR1 DFQATT and CDR2 SNEGSKA (reference sequence). Trimming took 6 bases from V and 7 from J, leaving 25 bases between them. This CDR3 region has 15 residues. CDR3 region: CSASPLAPSYNEQYF. The CDR3 DNA sequence: TGCAGTGCCAGCCCTCTAGCTCCCTCCTACAATGAGCAGTACTTC.

This sequence joins TRBV20-1 and TRBJ2-2; D is perhaps TRBD1 (6 bases). Germline loops: CDR1 DFQATT, CDR2 SNEGSKA (reference sequence). This CDR3 contains 16 residues. Trimming pared 6 bases from V and 4 bases from J, leaving 21 bases between. CDR3 bases: TGCAGTGCAAAGGACAGTTTTCTTAGGGGCACCGGGGAGCTGTTTTTT. This gives the protein CSAKDSFLRGTGELFF.

V and J are TRBV20-1 and TRBJ2-6; D perhaps matches TRBD1 (5 bases). Trimming took 1 base from V and 0 from J, leaving 7 bases between them. The germline gives CDR1 DFQATT, CDR2 SNEGSKA (reference sequence). The CDR3 has 15 amino acids. The DNA of the CDR3 is TGCAGTGCTAGAGGACAGCTCTCTGGGGCCAACGTCCTGACTTTC. It encodes CSARGQLSGANVLTF.

CDR3 nucleotides: TGTGCCATCAGTGGACAGGGTTCGGAGACCCAGTACTTC. Amino acid sequence: CAISGQGSETQYF. The chain is built from TRBV10-3 and TRBJ2-5; 7 bases match TRBD1. The CDR3 runs 13 residues. V dropped 4 bases and J dropped 5; count of bases not matched to a gene: 4. Germline lookup yields CDR1 ENHRY and CDR2 SYGVKD.

The rearrangement links TRBV6-2 or TRBV6-3 to TRBJ2-7; no clear D. Germline CDR1 MNHEY, CDR2 SVGEGT. The CDR3 has 13 residues. With 6 bases removed from V and 7 bases from J, the gap between germline ends came to 16 bases. The CDR3 protein is CASSQVDTDEQYF. In nucleotides, the CDR3 is TGTGCCAGCAGCCAAGTCGATACGGATGAGCAGTACTTC.

The chain carries TRBV14 and TRBJ1-1; D remains unclear. This CDR3 spans 14 amino acids. V was shortened by 1 base and J by 0 bases, with 6 bases between the two germline ends. Germline CDR1 reads SGHDN; CDR2 reads FVKESK. CDR3 in amino acids: CASSQGSLNTEAFF. DNA for the CDR3: TGTGCCAGCAGCCAAGGGTCTCTGAACACTGAAGCTTTCTTT.

As to this clonotype: A much larger clone differs from this one at a single base, so this may be a read error. V gene TRBV29-1 combines with J gene TRBJ2-3, with D unresolved. In germline, CDR1 is SQVTM, CDR2 ANQGSEA. Trimming cost V 4 bases and J 12 bases, with 17 bases left between them. The CDR3 totals 12 residues. The CDR3 sequence is CSVGPPKATQYF. As DNA, the CDR3 is TGCAGCGTTGGACCTCCCAAGGCCACACAGTATTTT.

This clonotype was observed a handful of times. The rearrangement uses TRBV6-2 or TRBV6-3 and TRBJ1-5; D might be TRBD1 (5 bases). Trimming shortened V by 2 bases and J by 4 bases, and 12 bases separated the two germline ends. CDR1 is MNHEY, CDR2 SVGEGT, per germline. This CDR3 contains 15 residues. CDR3 region: CASSYSGGRNQPQHF. The CDR3 nucleotides are TGTGCCAGCAGTTACAGCGGGGGACGGAATCAGCCCCAGCATTTT.

This clonotype was detected a few times. The chain couples TRBV5-1 to TRBJ2-7; the match to TRBD1 covers 7 bases. This CDR3 has 14 amino acids. The J segment lost 2 bases and the V segment lost 5 bases, leaving 7 bases of the junction unmatched. Germline CDR1 SGHRS, CDR2 YFSETQ. CDR3: CASRYSGTAYEQYF. CDR3 coding DNA: TGCGCCAGCAGATATTCCGGGACAGCCTACGAGCAGTACTTC.

This CDR3 is CASRWTAEGGTQYF. The CDR3 DNA is TGTGCCAGCAGGTGGACAGCCGAAGGAGGTACGCAGTATTTT. The V and J genes are TRBV28 and TRBJ2-3; D might be TRBD1 (6 bases). The V end was cut by 6 bases, the J end by 8 bases, with 18 bases between. Per the germline V gene, CDR1 is MDHEN and CDR2 is SYDVKM. The CDR3 length is 14 residues.

The chain recombines TRBV20-1 with TRBJ1-2; D not certain. V dropped 5 bases and J dropped 3 bases, with 13 bases sitting between them. The germline V gene encodes CDR1 DFQATT and CDR2 SNEGSKA (reference sequence). The CDR3 runs to 13 residues. The CDR3 here is CSAWIGRHYGYTF. CDR3 in DNA: TGCAGTGCTTGGATCGGCAGACACTATGGCTACACCTTC.

The chain links TRBV19 to TRBJ2-3; either TRBD1 or TRBD2 may supply D (5 bases each). This CDR3 is 14 amino acids long. V was shortened by 10 bases and J by 0 bases, with 14 bases between the two germline ends. CDR1 and CDR2 from the germline V gene are LNHDA and SQIVND (reference sequence). Here the CDR3 reads CATKPRGSTDTQYF. As DNA, the CDR3 is TGTGCCACTAAGCCGAGGGGTAGCACAGATACGCAGTATTTT.

This clonotype was detected many times. V and J are TRBV4-1 and TRBJ2-7, with D tentatively TRBD2 (6 bases). The V end lost 3 bases, the J end lost 4 bases, and 10 bases lay between the germline ends. CDR3 length: 13 residues. Per germline, CDR1 MGHRA and CDR2 YSYEKL. Here the CDR3 reads CASSHDSGYEQYF. Written as DNA, the CDR3 is TGCGCCAGCAGCCATGATAGCGGTTACGAGCAGTACTTC.

This clonotype came up a few times. The chain joins TRBV5-1 to TRBJ1-2, with 9 bases matching TRBD1. The length of the CDR3 is 17 residues. The germline gives CDR1 SGHRS, CDR2 YFSETQ. Trimming took 2 bases from V and 6 from J; bases not matched to a gene: 14. The CDR3 protein is CASSFSGTGPSLDGYTF. The CDR3 DNA follows: TGCGCCAGCAGCTTCTCCGGGACAGGGCCTTCTTTAGATGGCTACACCTTC.

In this sample, this clonotype turned up a few times. This chain uses TRBV6-5 with TRBJ1-2; D remains ambiguous. CDR3 size: 14 residues. Germline assignment: CDR1 MNHEY and CDR2 SVGAGI. V was cut by 6 bases and J by 4 bases, with 15 bases left in between. The CDR3 region has the DNA TGTGCCAGCAGCTCGGATTCGTCGGGCTATGGCTACACCTTC. Amino acids: CASSSDSSGYGYTF.

This clonotype has only a few counts. This sequence joins TRBV12-3 or TRBV12-4 and TRBJ2-3; D not resolved. Trimming took 7 bases from V and 4 from J, leaving 15 bases between them. The CDR3 length is 14 residues. CDR3 in amino acids: CASTSRVYADTQYF. Written as DNA, the CDR3 is TGTGCCAGCACCTCTAGAGTATACGCAGATACGCAGTATTTT.

The CDR3 protein is CASSLPLLREAFF. As DNA, the CDR3 is TGTGCCAGCAGCTTACCACTCCTCCGTGAAGCTTTCTTT. This rearrangement joins TRBV6-2 or TRBV6-3 to TRBJ1-1, with D hard to call. This CDR3 is built from 13 residues. CDR1 is MNHEY, CDR2 SVGEGT, per germline. V lost 6 bases to trimming and J lost 7 bases, with 15 bases between them.

The CDR3 loop reads CASSHIANRGRTDTQYF. In DNA, the CDR3 is TGTGCCAGCAGCCATATAGCGAACAGGGGGCGAACAGATACGCAGTATTTT. The V and J genes are TRBV4-2 and TRBJ2-3; 9 bases align to TRBD1. Trimming removed 3 bases from V and 3 bases from J; junction bases left unmatched: 10. Germline CDR1 reads LGHNA; CDR2 reads YNFKEQ. The CDR3 covers 17 residues.

This chain connects TRBV28 to TRBJ2-1, with TRBD1 matching over 9 bases. The CDR3 is 20 amino acids. Germline values: CDR1 MDHEN, CDR2 SYDVKM. The junction had 20 bases not matched to a gene; V was cut back by 5 bases and J by 3 bases. As DNA, the CDR3 is TGTGCCAGCAGTCAGGGCCGGGACAGGGAGGACCCTTCACTCTACAATGAGCAGTTCTTC. Translating it yields CASSQGRDREDPSLYNEQFF.

V and J are TRBV7-2 and TRBJ1-5; D not certain. CDR1 and CDR2 (germline): SGHTA, FQGNSA. V was clipped by 0 bases and J by 7 bases, with 4 bases between them. CDR3 length: 12 amino acids. The CDR3 here is CASSLAMQPQHF. The CDR3 DNA sequence: TGTGCCAGCAGCTTAGCGATGCAGCCCCAGCATTTT.

J is TRBJ1-1 and V is TRBV29-1; D gene ambiguous. The CDR3 totals 14 residues. V was clipped by 1 base and J by 4 bases, with 13 bases between them. Germline V lookup: CDR1 SQVTM, CDR2 ANQGSEA. CDR3 in DNA: TGCAGCGTTGAAGGGGAAAAAGCGGGCACTGAAGCTTTCTTT. Its translation is CSVEGEKAGTEAFF.

This clonotype was counted between two and nine times. In nucleotides, the CDR3 is TGTGCCAGCAGCTTAGGGGACACCACAACTAATGAAAAACTGTTTTTT. Its translation is CASSLGDTTTNEKLFF. The chain couples TRBV7-9 to TRBJ1-4; weak D call: TRBD1 (6 bases). This CDR3 is 16 amino acids long. The V end lost 1 base, the J end lost 0 bases, and 9 bases lay between the germline ends. CDR1 and CDR2 from the germline V gene are SEHNR and FQNEAQ (reference sequence).

The count of this clonotype is one. This chain joins TRBV7-9 and TRBJ1-5, with a weak D call TRBD1 (5 bases). The germline V gene has CDR1 SEHNR and CDR2 FQNEAQ (reference sequence). The CDR3 spans 16 residues. Trimming took off 1 base at V and 4 bases at J, with 14 bases between the two ends. CDR3 sequence (DNA): TGTGCCAGCAGCTTAGGATTTGGGGACCTAAATCAGCCCCAGCATTTT. Its protein product is CASSLGFGDLNQPQHF. The full variable domain, completed using reference TRBV7-9 and TRBJ1-5, is DTGVSQNPRHKITKRGQNVTFRCDPISEHNRLYWYRQTLGQGPEFLTYFQNEAQLEKSRLLSDRFSAERPKGSFSTLEIQRTEQGDSAMYLCASSLGFGDLNQPQHFGDGTRLSIL.